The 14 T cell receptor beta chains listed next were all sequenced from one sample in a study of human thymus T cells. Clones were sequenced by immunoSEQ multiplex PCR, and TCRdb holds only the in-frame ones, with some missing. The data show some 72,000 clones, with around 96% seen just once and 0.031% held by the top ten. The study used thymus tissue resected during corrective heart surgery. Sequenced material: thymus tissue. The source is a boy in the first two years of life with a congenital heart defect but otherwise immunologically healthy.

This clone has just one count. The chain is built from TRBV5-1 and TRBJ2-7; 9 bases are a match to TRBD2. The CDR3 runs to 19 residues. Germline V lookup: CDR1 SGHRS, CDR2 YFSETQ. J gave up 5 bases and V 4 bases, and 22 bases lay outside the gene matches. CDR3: CASSPGLRWGSGRSDEQYF. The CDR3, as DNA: TGCGCCAGCAGCCCGGGACTCCGGTGGGGTAGCGGGAGATCGGACGAGCAGTACTTC.

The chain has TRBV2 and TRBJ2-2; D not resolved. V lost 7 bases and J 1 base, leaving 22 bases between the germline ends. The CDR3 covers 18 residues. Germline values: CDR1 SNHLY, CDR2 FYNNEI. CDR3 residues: CASTPPKQSKGNTGELFF. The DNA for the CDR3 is TGTGCCAGCACTCCCCCGAAGCAGTCGAAGGGGAACACCGGGGAGCTGTTTTTT.

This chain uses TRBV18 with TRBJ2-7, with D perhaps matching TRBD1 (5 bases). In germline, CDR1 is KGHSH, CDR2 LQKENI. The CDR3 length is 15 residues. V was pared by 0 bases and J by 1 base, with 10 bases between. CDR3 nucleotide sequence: TGTGCCAGCTCACCACCGGCAGGGCGATCCTACGAGCAGTACTTC. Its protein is CASSPPAGRSYEQYF.

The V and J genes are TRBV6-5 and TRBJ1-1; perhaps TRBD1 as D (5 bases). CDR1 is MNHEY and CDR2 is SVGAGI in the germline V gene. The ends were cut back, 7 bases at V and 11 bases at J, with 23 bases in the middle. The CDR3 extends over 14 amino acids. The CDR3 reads CASTSSIRGGRAFF. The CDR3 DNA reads TGTGCCAGCACCTCGTCCATTCGCGGGGGTAGGGCTTTCTTT.

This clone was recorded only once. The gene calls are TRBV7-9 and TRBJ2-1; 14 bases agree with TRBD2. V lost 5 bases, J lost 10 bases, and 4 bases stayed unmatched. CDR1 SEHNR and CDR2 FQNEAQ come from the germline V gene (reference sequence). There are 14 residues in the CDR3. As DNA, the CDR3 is TGTGCCAGCAGCCGGGGACTAGCGGGAGAAGAGCAGTTCTTC. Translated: CASSRGLAGEEQFF.

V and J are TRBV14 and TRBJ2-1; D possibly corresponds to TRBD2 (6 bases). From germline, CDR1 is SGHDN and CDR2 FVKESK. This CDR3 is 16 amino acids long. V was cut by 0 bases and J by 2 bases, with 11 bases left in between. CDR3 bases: TGTGCCAGCAGCCAAGACATTGAGCGGGCCTACAATGAGCAGTTCTTC. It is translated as CASSQDIERAYNEQFF. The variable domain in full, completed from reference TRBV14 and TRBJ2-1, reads EAGVTQFPSHSVIEKGQTVTLRCDPISGHDNLYWYRRVMGKEIKFLLHFVKESKQDESGMPNNRFLAERTGGTYSTLKVQPAELEDSGVYFCASSQDIERAYNEQFFGPGTRLTVL.

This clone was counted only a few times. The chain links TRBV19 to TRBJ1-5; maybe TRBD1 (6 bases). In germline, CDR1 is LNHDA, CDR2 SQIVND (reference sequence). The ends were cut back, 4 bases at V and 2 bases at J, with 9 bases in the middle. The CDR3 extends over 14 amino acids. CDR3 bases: TGTGCCAGTAGTAATTACAGGGGCAATCAGCCCCAGCATTTT. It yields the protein CASSNYRGNQPQHF.

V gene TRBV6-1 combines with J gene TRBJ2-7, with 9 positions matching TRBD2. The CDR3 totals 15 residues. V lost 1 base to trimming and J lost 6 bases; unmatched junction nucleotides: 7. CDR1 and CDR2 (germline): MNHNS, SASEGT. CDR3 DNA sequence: TGTGCCAGCAGTGAAGGCGGCGGGGGGGCCTTCGAGCAGTACTTC. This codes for CASSEGGGGAFEQYF.

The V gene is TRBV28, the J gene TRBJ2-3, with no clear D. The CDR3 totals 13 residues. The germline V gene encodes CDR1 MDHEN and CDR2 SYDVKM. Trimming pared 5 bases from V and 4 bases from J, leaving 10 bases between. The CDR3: CASSPPVADTQYF. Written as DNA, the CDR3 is TGTGCCAGCAGTCCACCGGTGGCAGATACGCAGTATTTT. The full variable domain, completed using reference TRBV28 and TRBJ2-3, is DVKVTQSSRYLVKRTGEKVFLECVQDMDHENMFWYRQDPGLGLRLIYFSYDVKMKEKGDIPEGYSVSREKKERFSLILESASTNQTSMYLCASSPPVADTQYFGPGTRLTVL.

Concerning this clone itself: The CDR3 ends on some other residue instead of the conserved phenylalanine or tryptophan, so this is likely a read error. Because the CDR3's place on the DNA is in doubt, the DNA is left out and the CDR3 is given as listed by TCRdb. CDR3 in amino acids: CASSLDRTGGAGM. The V call is TRBV11-3, the J call TRBJ1-2; TRBD1 reflects the table's D call only, with no check against the DNA. The CDR3 is 13 residues long, ends included. Germline V gene lookup returns CDR1 SGHNT and CDR2 YENEEA.

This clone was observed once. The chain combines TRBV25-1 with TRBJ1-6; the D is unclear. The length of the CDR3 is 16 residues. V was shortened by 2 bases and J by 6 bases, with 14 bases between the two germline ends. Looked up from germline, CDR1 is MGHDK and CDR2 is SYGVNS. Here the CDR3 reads CASSEHIEETNSPLHF. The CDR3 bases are TGTGCCAGCAGTGAACATATCGAAGAAACTAATTCACCCCTCCACTTT.

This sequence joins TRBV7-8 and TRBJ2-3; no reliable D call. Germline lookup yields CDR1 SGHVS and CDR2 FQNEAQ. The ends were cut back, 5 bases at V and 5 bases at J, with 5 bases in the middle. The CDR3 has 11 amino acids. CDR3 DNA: TGTGCCAGCAGCGAAAGAGATACGCAGTATTTT. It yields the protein CASSERDTQYF.

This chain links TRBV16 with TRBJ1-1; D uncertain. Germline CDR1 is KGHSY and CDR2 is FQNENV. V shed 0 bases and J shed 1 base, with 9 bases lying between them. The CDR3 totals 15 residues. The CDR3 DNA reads TGTGCCAGCAGCCAATCCCCGGAACCGAACACTGAAGCTTTCTTT. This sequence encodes CASSQSPEPNTEAFF.

CDR3 nucleotide sequence: TGTGCCAGCAGTTTATCGACAGGGATGCGGCGGGCGCGGGGCGAGCAGTACTTC. This sequence encodes CASSLSTGMRRARGEQYF. The V gene is TRBV27, the J gene TRBJ2-7; a possible D gene is TRBD1 (7 bases). V lost 0 bases and J lost 6, with 24 bases in between. The germline V gene has CDR1 MNHEY and CDR2 SMNVEV (reference sequence). This CDR3 has 18 amino acids.